These 31 T cell receptor beta chains came from one sample sequenced in a study of blood T cell repertoires in COVID-19. Generated by immunoSEQ multiplex PCR, the TCRdb table keeps only in-frame clones and is missing some. The sample records 200,000 to 250,000 clones, about 91% being singletons. The specimen was peripheral blood. Receptors originate from a young man with active or convalescent COVID-19.

J is TRBJ2-7 and V is TRBV2, with TRBD2 matching over 8 bases. Germline V gives CDR1 SNHLY, CDR2 FYNNEI. After removal of 1 base from V and 3 bases from J, the junction contained 5 bases not matched to a gene. CDR3 length equals 15 residues. CDR3 nucleotides: TGTGCCAGCAGTGAAGAGCCTAGCGGGTTCTACGAGCAGTACTTC. It translates to CASSEEPSGFYEQYF.

The chain carries TRBV6-5 and TRBJ2-3, with 7 positions matching TRBD2. V was clipped by 7 bases and J by 5 bases; unmatched bases: 12. Germline values: CDR1 MNHEY, CDR2 SVGAGI. The CDR3 extends over 15 amino acids. The CDR3 sequence is CASTVGGSGVDTQYF. The DNA for the CDR3 is TGTGCCAGCACGGTTGGCGGGAGTGGCGTAGATACGCAGTATTTT.

The chain uses TRBV10-3 and TRBJ1-5; D perhaps matches TRBD1 (5 bases). V was pared by 3 bases and J by 6 bases, with 12 bases between. The CDR3 contains 14 residues. Germline lookup yields CDR1 ENHRY and CDR2 SYGVKD. The CDR3 reads CAISDREGGQPQHF. DNA for the CDR3: TGTGCCATCAGTGACAGGGAGGGTGGTCAGCCCCAGCATTTT.

V gene TRBV2 combines with J gene TRBJ1-1; TRBD1 might be the D (6 bases). CDR1 and CDR2 from the germline V gene are SNHLY and FYNNEI. V was pared by 8 bases and J by 4 bases, with 14 bases between. The CDR3 sequence is 13 residues long. The CDR3 DNA reads TGTGCCAGCTGCCGCGGGGGCGGCACTGAAGCTTTCTTT. It yields the protein CASCRGGGTEAFF.

The chain employs TRBV5-4 and TRBJ2-7; possibly TRBD2 for D (6 bases). Germline CDR1 and CDR2: SGHNT and YYREEE (reference sequence). The V end lost 0 bases, the J end lost 1 base, and 17 bases lay between the germline ends. This CDR3 is built from 17 residues. In nucleotides, the CDR3 is TGTGCCAGCAGCTTGGGGACCCGGCGGGACGGTTCCTACGAGCAGTACTTC. This encodes CASSLGTRRDGSYEQYF.

V usage is TRBV5-1 and J usage is TRBJ1-4; maybe TRBD1 (6 bases). The CDR3 loop spans 16 amino acids. The V gene's germline CDR1 is SGHRS and CDR2 YFSETQ. Trimming left V 7 bases short and J 7 bases short, with 23 bases between. CDR3 sequence: CASQKTTGLGGEKLFF. In DNA form, the CDR3 reads TGCGCCAGCCAAAAGACAACAGGGTTAGGTGGTGAAAAACTGTTTTTT. The full variable domain, its missing parts supplied by reference TRBV5-1 and TRBJ1-4, is KAGVTQTPRYLIKTRGQQVTLSCSPISGHRSVSWYQQTPGQGLQFLFEYFSETQRNKGNFPGRFSGRQFSNSRSEMNVSTLELGDSALYLCASQKTTGLGGEKLFFGSGTQLSVL.

The rearrangement uses TRBV7-9 and TRBJ2-1; 15 bases align to TRBD2. Germline V gene lookup returns CDR1 SEHNR and CDR2 FQNEAQ (reference sequence). V was pared by 4 bases and J by 1 base, with 8 bases of the junction left unmatched. The CDR3 runs to 19 residues. CDR3 loop: CASSYFGLAGGRSYNEQFF. The DNA of the CDR3 is TGTGCCAGCAGCTATTTTGGACTAGCGGGAGGGCGGTCCTACAATGAGCAGTTCTTC. The full variable domain, its missing parts supplied by reference TRBV7-9 and TRBJ2-1, is DTGVSQNPRHKITKRGQNVTFRCDPISEHNRLYWYRQTLGQGPEFLTYFQNEAQLEKSRLLSDRFSAERPKGSFSTLEIQRTEQGDSAMYLCASSYFGLAGGRSYNEQFFGPGTRLTVL.

This clone was observed a few times. V and J are TRBV13 and TRBJ1-1, with D perhaps TRBD1 (5 bases). CDR3 size: 14 residues. Trimming cost V 5 bases and J 4 bases, with 14 bases left between them. Germline CDR1 and CDR2: PRHDT and FYEKMQ (reference sequence). The CDR3 here is CASSLGGSGTEAFF. The DNA for the CDR3 is TGTGCCAGCAGCCTGGGGGGTTCGGGCACTGAAGCTTTCTTT. Full variable domain (missing parts from reference TRBV13 and TRBJ1-1): AAGVIQSPRHLIKEKRETATLKCYPIPRHDTVYWYQQGPGQDPQFLISFYEKMQSDKGSIPDRFSAQQFSDYHSELNMSSLELGDSALYFCASSLGGSGTEAFFGQGTRLTVV.

The chain carries TRBV5-4 and TRBJ1-6; the D is unclear. Germline lookup yields CDR1 SGHNT and CDR2 YYREEE (reference sequence). V was pared by 4 bases and J by 10 bases, with 15 bases between. The CDR3 loop spans 14 amino acids. The CDR3 nucleotides are TGTGCCAGCAGCCTGGTGGGCAGATTGTCACCCCTCCACTTT. This gives the protein CASSLVGRLSPLHF.

The gene calls are TRBV10-1 and TRBJ2-5; a possible D gene is TRBD1 (5 bases). V lost 1 base, J lost 7 bases, and 13 bases lay in between. Germline values: CDR1 WNHNN, CDR2 SYGVQD (reference sequence). CDR3 length equals 14 residues. CDR3 residues: CASSEFVGAWTQYF. CDR3 sequence (DNA): TGCGCCAGCAGTGAGTTTGTAGGGGCTTGGACCCAGTACTTC.

The V gene is TRBV5-1, the J gene TRBJ2-7, with a possible D match to TRBD1 (5 bases). V lost 1 base and J lost 0, with 8 bases in between. The CDR3 has 14 amino acids. Germline values: CDR1 SGHRS, CDR2 YFSETQ. CDR3: CASSLSDSSYEQYF. In DNA form, the CDR3 reads TGCGCCAGCAGCTTGTCAGACAGCTCCTACGAGCAGTACTTC.

The chain employs TRBV6-5 and TRBJ2-2; 12 bases are a match to TRBD1. Losses at the gene ends were 6 bases for V and 7 bases for J; bases not matched to a gene: 6. The CDR3 extends over 15 amino acids. Germline CDR1 MNHEY, CDR2 SVGAGI. In DNA, the CDR3 is TGTGCCAGCAGATGGGGACAGGGGGCTGGCGGGGAGCTGTTTTTT. It translates to CASRWGQGAGGELFF.

The chain has TRBV12-5 and TRBJ2-5, with a weak D call TRBD1 (5 bases). The CDR3 contains 15 residues. V shed 0 bases and J shed 7 bases, with 15 bases lying between them. Germline CDR1 reads LGHNT; CDR2 reads FRNRAP. The CDR3 here is CASGLVVQAQGTQYF. CDR3 nucleotide sequence: TGTGCTAGTGGTTTGGTGGTGCAGGCCCAGGGGACCCAGTACTTC.

This chain joins TRBV6-5 and TRBJ1-1; D is ambiguous. The CDR3 length is 15 residues. Germline V CDR1 and CDR2: MNHEY, SVGAGI. With 5 bases removed from V and 1 base from J, the gap between germline ends came to 14 bases. The CDR3 nucleotides read TGTGCCAGCAGTCCCACGTTGGGCAAGAACACTGAAGCTTTCTTT. It specifies CASSPTLGKNTEAFF.

The sample holds a few counts of this clone. The chain uses TRBV30 and TRBJ1-1; 7 bases line up with TRBD1. CDR1 is GTSNPN and CDR2 is SVGIG in the germline V gene (reference sequence). The CDR3 is made up of 15 amino acids. After removal of 1 base from V and 4 bases from J, the junction contained 9 bases not matched to a gene. The CDR3 bases are TGTGCCTGGAGTGCCCCCTCAGGGGGGCCCACTGAAGCTTTCTTT. Its protein product is CAWSAPSGGPTEAFF.

The chain links TRBV6-2 or TRBV6-3 to TRBJ2-5; D possibly corresponds to TRBD1 (6 bases). The V and J ends lost 4 bases and 0 bases respectively, with 18 bases between them. Germline V CDR1 and CDR2: MNHEY, SVGEGT. The CDR3 length is 17 residues. The CDR3: CASSSLVARGYQETQYF. The CDR3 DNA reads as TGTGCCAGCAGTTCCCTCGTCGCCAGGGGATACCAAGAGACCCAGTACTTC.

The V and J genes are TRBV27 and TRBJ1-2; no clear D gene. The V end lost 3 bases, the J end lost 4 bases, and 12 bases lay between the germline ends. The germline CDR1 and CDR2 sequences are MNHEY and SMNVEV (reference sequence). CDR3 length equals 14 residues. The CDR3 bases are TGTGCCAGCAGTTTGGTAGTTGGTGGCTATGGCTACACCTTC. Protein product: CASSLVVGGYGYTF.

The chain combines TRBV7-7 with TRBJ1-1, with 11 bases aligning to TRBD1. CDR3 size: 13 residues. CDR1 and CDR2 (germline): SSHAT, FNYEAQ (reference sequence). Unmatched junction bases numbered 6, after V lost 11 bases and J lost 4 bases. The CDR3 sequence: CAVGGTGGTEAFF. Here the CDR3 DNA reads TGTGCCGTTGGGGGGACAGGGGGCACTGAAGCTTTCTTT.

This chain uses TRBV3-1 (or the pseudogene TRBV3-2) with TRBJ1-5, with D maybe TRBD1 (6 bases). Trimming cost V 0 bases and J 5 bases, with 8 bases left between them. The CDR3 totals 14 residues. Germline CDR1 and CDR2: LGHDT and YNNKEL (reference sequence). For the CDR3, the DNA is TGTGCCAGCAGCCAAGATTGGGGGCATCAGCCCCAGCATTTT. Encoded protein: CASSQDWGHQPQHF.

This chain uses TRBV5-6 with TRBJ1-4, with D possibly being TRBD1 (5 bases). Germline values: CDR1 SGHDT, CDR2 YYEEEE. V lost 4 bases, J lost 7 bases, and 14 bases lay in between. CDR3 length: 14 amino acids. CDR3 protein: CASSLARGVEKLFF. As DNA, the CDR3 is TGTGCCAGCAGCCTGGCTCGGGGGGTTGAAAAACTGTTTTTT.

The gene calls are TRBV27 and TRBJ2-7, with 10 bases lining up with TRBD2. V was clipped by 3 bases and J by 4 bases; unmatched bases: 6. CDR1 and CDR2 from the germline V gene are MNHEY and SMNVEV (reference sequence). This CDR3 spans 15 amino acids. The CDR3 spells CASSLSGRATYEQYF. DNA for the CDR3: TGTGCCAGCAGTTTGAGCGGGAGGGCAACATACGAGCAGTACTTC.

This sequence joins TRBV28 and TRBJ2-2; maybe TRBD1 (5 bases). Trimming cost V 3 bases and J 3 bases, with 8 bases left between them. The CDR3 is made up of 14 amino acids. The germline CDR1 and CDR2 sequences are MDHEN and SYDVKM. CDR3 DNA sequence: TGTGCCAGCAGTTTGGTACAGGACACCGGGGAGCTGTTTTTT. Its protein product is CASSLVQDTGELFF.

This chain uses TRBV10-1 with TRBJ2-3, with D maybe TRBD2 (7 bases). The CDR3 totals 14 residues. The ends were cut back, 5 bases at V and 2 bases at J, with 11 bases in the middle. The germline gives CDR1 WNHNN, CDR2 SYGVQD (reference sequence). The CDR3 sequence: CASSTAGATDTQYF. Written as DNA, the CDR3 is TGCGCCAGCAGTACGGCGGGGGCCACAGATACGCAGTATTTT.

To note about this clone: The junction and the germline gene differ at one end; a read error may be behind it. The chain uses TRBV19 and TRBJ2-3, with 10 bases lining up with TRBD2. This CDR3 contains 12 residues. The V gene's germline CDR1 is LNHDA and CDR2 SQIVND (reference sequence). The CDR3 nucleotides read TGCTCTAGCGGGAGACTAGGAGATACGCAGTATTTT. Translating gives CSSGRLGDTQYF.

The chain has TRBV2 and TRBJ2-7; 9 bases are shared with TRBD1. CDR3 length: 14 amino acids. Trimming took 6 bases from V and 3 from J; bases not matched to a gene: 6. Germline values: CDR1 SNHLY, CDR2 FYNNEI. CDR3 region: CASRGDRAVYEQYF. CDR3 bases: TGTGCCAGCAGGGGGGACAGGGCGGTCTACGAGCAGTACTTC.

This chain uses TRBV29-1 with TRBJ2-1; 8 bases map to TRBD1. The CDR3 is 13 amino acids. Germline lookup yields CDR1 SQVTM and CDR2 ANQGSEA. After removal of 8 bases from V and 8 bases from J, the junction contained 11 bases not matched to a gene. CDR3: CSMRPTGAHEQFF. Here the CDR3 DNA reads TGCAGCATGCGACCGACAGGGGCCCATGAGCAGTTCTTC.

This rearrangement joins TRBV7-9 to TRBJ2-7; 11 bases match TRBD2. CDR3 size: 18 residues. The germline gives CDR1 SEHNR, CDR2 FQNEAQ (reference sequence). V gave up 5 bases and J gave up 0 bases; unmatched junction bases: 12. Here the CDR3 DNA reads TGTGCCAGCAGCCTCCACCTTTTAGCGGGAGGGAGCTCCTACGAGCAGTACTTC. Encoded protein: CASSLHLLAGGSSYEQYF.

The gene calls are TRBV10-1 and TRBJ2-1, with TRBD1 identical over 8 bases. Germline CDR1 and CDR2: WNHNN and SYGVQD (reference sequence). With V trimmed by 4 bases and J by 1 base, 3 bases remained unmatched. This CDR3 spans 15 amino acids. The CDR3 coding sequence is TGCGCCAGCAGTGGACAGGGGAGTTCCTACAATGAGCAGTTCTTC. Protein product: CASSGQGSSYNEQFF.

The chain employs TRBV12-5 and TRBJ2-5; TRBD2 aligns across 14 bases. The V segment lost 7 bases and the J segment 4 bases; nucleotides outside the gene matches: 8. CDR3 size: 16 residues. Germline lookup yields CDR1 LGHNT and CDR2 FRNRAP. This CDR3 reads CASAAGLAGVRETQYF. The CDR3 DNA reads as TGTGCTAGTGCCGCGGGACTAGCGGGAGTTCGAGAGACCCAGTACTTC. Full variable domain (outside the CDR3, taken from reference TRBV12-5 and TRBJ2-5): DARVTQTPRHKVTEMGQEVTMRCQPILGHNTVFWYRQTMMQGLELLAYFRNRAPLDDSGMPKDRFSAEMPDATLATLKIQPSEPRDSAVYFCASAAGLAGVRETQYFGPGTRLLVL.

The table lists this clone with a few counts. This chain links TRBV5-1 with TRBJ2-1, with 9 bases lining up with TRBD2. This CDR3 is 15 amino acids long. In germline, CDR1 is SGHRS, CDR2 YFSETQ. The V gene end was trimmed by 4 bases and the J gene end by 6 bases; junction bases not matched to a gene: 8. The CDR3 region is CASSGIAGALNEQFF. The CDR3 bases are TGCGCCAGCAGCGGTATAGCGGGAGCCCTCAATGAGCAGTTCTTC.

The genes are TRBV5-4 and TRBJ2-5; 8 bases map to TRBD2. CDR1 and CDR2 from the germline V gene are SGHNT and YYREEE (reference sequence). Unmatched junction bases numbered 11, after V lost 0 bases and J lost 4 bases. The CDR3 is made up of 17 amino acids. CDR3 region: CASSLAGASGFGETQYF. In DNA form, the CDR3 reads TGTGCCAGCAGCTTGGCGGGGGCTAGCGGGTTCGGAGAGACCCAGTACTTC.